The 3 T cell receptor beta chains presented below share a single source sample, sequenced in a study of early stage breast cancer tumors. Some clones are missing from TCRdb's copy, which holds only in-frame ones; the method was immunoSEQ multiplex PCR. This repertoire shows tens of thousands of clones, roughly three fifths found once; its top ten account for more than 7%. Sequencing input: breast tumor tissue. The receptors were sampled from a person aged 45-65 years with breast cancer.

This clone has just one count. CDR3 region: CASSLAGASGETQYF. The CDR3 coding sequence is TGTGCCAGCAGCTTAGCGGGTGCGTCTGGGGAGACCCAGTACTTC. The genes are TRBV7-2 and TRBJ2-5; D call uncertain. The germline V and J ends were trimmed by 0 bases and 5 bases, with 13 bases remaining between them. The CDR3 runs to 15 residues. Germline loops: CDR1 SGHTA, CDR2 FQGNSA. The whole variable domain, filled in from reference TRBV7-2 and TRBJ2-5, reads GAGVSQSPSNKVTEKGKDVELRCDPISGHTALYWYRQSLGQGLEFLIYFQGNSAPDKSGLPSDRFSAERTGGSVSTLTIQRTQQEDSAVYLCASSLAGASGETQYFGPGTRLLVL.

This chain connects TRBV27 to TRBJ1-5; D is ambiguous. CDR3 size: 15 residues. CDR1 is MNHEY, CDR2 SMNVEV, per germline (reference sequence). Trimming took 1 base from V and 2 from J, leaving 9 bases between them. The CDR3 DNA reads as TGTGCCAGCAGTTTATGGGGAAGTGGCAATCAGCCCCAGCATTTT. It codes for CASSLWGSGNQPQHF.

Details on this clone: A junction boundary mismatches the germline segment, possibly from a read error. The J gene is TRBJ1-1, the V gene TRBV6-6, with a tentative D call TRBD1 (6 bases). Germline V gene sequence: CDR1 MNHNY, CDR2 SVGAGI (reference sequence). This CDR3 has 13 amino acids. The CDR3 sequence: CASSLTGNAEAFF. Written as DNA, the CDR3 is TGTGCCAGCAGCCTCACAGGGAACGCTGAAGCTTTCTTT.